The present T cell receptor (beta chain) was sequenced within a study of vaccination and CD4 T cells after COVID-19. Study-wide context: SARS-CoV-2 had been detected by nasal swab PCR in convalescent patients; roughly 9 were mild, one severe. Samples taken post-COVID came a median 101 days after diagnosis, ranging from 35 to 161.

V was clipped by 0 bases and J by 0 bases; unmatched bases: 2. Germline V lookup: CDR1 WNHNN, CDR2 SYGVQD (reference sequence). The CDR3 totals 16 residues. Scientists ran DNA taken from cultured CD4+ T cells through the Oncomine TCR Beta short-read assay for sequencing. MiXCR was run by TCRdb on the PCR reads, yielding one entry per CDR3 protein. The sample has fewer than 25,000 distinct CDR3 sequences, about two fifths seen once. Study-level points and caveats: Analysis covered relatively few convalescent patients and lacked any early post-infection timepoints.

Indicated treatment: roughly 10-day PBMC culture with coronavirus spike peptide pools or control peptides (ViraFEST assay). Cell culture was performed with two million PBMCs per well in the presence of approximately 10 IU/ml IL-2 and roughly 10 ug/ml peptide pools. A note on this clonotype: The antigen remains unidentified.

The sequence was collected from a human donor who had recovered from COVID-19. This chain joins TRBV10-1 and TRBJ1-3, with 7 bases matching TRBD1. Sequenced: CD4+ T cells from blood, cultured in vitro. CDR3 coding DNA: TGCGCCAGCAGTGAGTCGCGGACAGGCTCTGGAAACACCATATATTTT. Its protein product is CASSESRTGSGNTIYF.